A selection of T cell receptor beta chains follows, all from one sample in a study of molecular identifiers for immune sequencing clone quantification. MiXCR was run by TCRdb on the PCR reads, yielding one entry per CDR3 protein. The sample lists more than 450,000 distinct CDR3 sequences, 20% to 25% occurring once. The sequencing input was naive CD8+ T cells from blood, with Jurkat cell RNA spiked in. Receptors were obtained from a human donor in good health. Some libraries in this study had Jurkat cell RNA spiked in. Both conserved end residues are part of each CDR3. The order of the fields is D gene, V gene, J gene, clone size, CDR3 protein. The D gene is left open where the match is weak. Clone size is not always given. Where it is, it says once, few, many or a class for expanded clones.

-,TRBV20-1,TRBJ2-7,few,CSARPQHGSSYEQYF
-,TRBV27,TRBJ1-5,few,CASSLGGADQPQHF
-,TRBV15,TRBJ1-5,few,CATSLGLSGGAAQHF
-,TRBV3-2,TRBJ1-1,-,CVSNHKGQGGAFF
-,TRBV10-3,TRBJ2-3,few,CAISEGRGGTDTQYF
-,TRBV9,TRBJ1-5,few,CASSVGAGQPQHF
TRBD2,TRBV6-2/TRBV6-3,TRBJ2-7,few,CASSYGLAASYEQYF
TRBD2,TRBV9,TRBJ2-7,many,CASSPEGLAGDEQYF
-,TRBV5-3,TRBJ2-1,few,CARTSRNEQFF
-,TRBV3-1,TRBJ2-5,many,CASSHTSETQYF
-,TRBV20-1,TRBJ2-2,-,CSARDLATANTGELFF
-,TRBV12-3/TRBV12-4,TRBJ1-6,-,CASRTVNNSPLHF
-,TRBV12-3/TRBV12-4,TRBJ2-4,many,CASTPDSSLAKNIQYF
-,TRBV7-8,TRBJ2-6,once,CASSPWEAGANVLTF
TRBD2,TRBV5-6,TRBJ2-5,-,CASSMVAGVWLETQYF
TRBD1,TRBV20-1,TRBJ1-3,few,CSAVGQGYGNTIYF
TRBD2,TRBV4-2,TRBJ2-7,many,CASSQDGTSGTYEQYF
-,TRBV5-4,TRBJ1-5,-,CASSLMGQQPQHF
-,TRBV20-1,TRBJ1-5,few,CSAHNYRVPSQPQHF
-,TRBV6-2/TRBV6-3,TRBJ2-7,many,CASSTPKRARYEQYF
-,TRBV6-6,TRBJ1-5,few,CASSYTQYRANQPQHF
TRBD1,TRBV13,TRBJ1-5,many,CASSLSAGTGRWTANQPQHF
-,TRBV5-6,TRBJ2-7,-,CASSLGSSCEQYF
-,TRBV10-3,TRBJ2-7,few,CAISESAGYEQYF
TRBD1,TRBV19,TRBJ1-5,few,CASSPGSGQGIGQPQHF
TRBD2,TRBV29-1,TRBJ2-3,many,CSVDSGTSTDTQYF
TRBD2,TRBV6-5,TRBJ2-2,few,CASKPSRTSHREELFF
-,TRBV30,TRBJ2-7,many,CAWSAAGYEQYF
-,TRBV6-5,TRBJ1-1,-,CASSYSADTEPNTEAFF
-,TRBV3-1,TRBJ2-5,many,CASSSNVVFFETQYF
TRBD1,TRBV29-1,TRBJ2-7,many,CSVVHRGSLSEQYF
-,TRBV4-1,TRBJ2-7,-,CASSQGRAATFYEQYF
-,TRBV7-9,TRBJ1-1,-,CTSSNGQNTEAFF
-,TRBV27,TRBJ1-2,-,CASSFASPGQQVNYGYTF
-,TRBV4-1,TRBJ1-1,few,CASSQTGETEAFF
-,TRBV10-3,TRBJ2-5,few,CAISDPTSIQETQYF
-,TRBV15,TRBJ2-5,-,CATSRDLETDQETQYF
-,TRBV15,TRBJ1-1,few,CATSREQGLNTEAFF
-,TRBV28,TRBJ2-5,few,CASRGEGETQYF
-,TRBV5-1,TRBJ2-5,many,CASSVGFGQETQYF
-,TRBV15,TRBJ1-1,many,CATSRVVYSMAEAFF
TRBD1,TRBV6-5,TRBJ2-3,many,CASSTQGSTDTQYF
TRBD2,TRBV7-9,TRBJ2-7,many,CASSLGPGTRAYEQYF
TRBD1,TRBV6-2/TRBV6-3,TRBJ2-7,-,CASSYVTGTGTYEQYF
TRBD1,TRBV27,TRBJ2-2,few,CASSPGTVQKTTGELFF
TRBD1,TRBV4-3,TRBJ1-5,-,CASGPGTGNLWGNQPQHF
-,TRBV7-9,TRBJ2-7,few,CASSWGGQRYEQYF
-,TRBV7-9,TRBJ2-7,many,CASKSPENEQYF
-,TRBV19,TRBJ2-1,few,CASNPGGSSYNELFF
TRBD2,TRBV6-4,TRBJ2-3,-,CASSMSGGGPDTQYF
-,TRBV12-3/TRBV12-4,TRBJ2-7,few,CASSLSTRGGSYEQYF